Included here is one T cell receptor beta chain sequence, with context. Its antigen is currently unknown. The CDR3 runs 13 residues. Trimming pared 8 bases from V and 1 base from J, leaving 11 bases between. Germline CDR1 reads MNHEY; CDR2 reads SVGAGI. The record originates from a study of cytomegalovirus exposure and HLA in healthy donors. At the level of the study: Earlier sequencing of about 200 million T cells yielded roughly 100 million unique TCR beta sequences.

Study-level findings and limits: There were reportedly fewer N-insertions in an Asian-associated ancestry cluster than the approximately 670-donor mean, in a later analysis. With later analysis, a missense DCLRE1C variant became linked to TCR beta V- and J-gene trimming.

Use of 60 Vbeta and 13 Jbeta primers characterized the PCR. Assay used: immunoSEQ multiplex PCR; TCRdb lists only in-frame clones, some missing. Seen in this sample are approximately 190,000 clones; the ten most common clones hold 6.5%. The receptor's source is a young man in good health and CMV-seronegative. The chain couples TRBV6-5 to TRBJ1-1, with D possibly matching TRBD1 (6 bases). The sequenced material came from PBMCs. This chain's CDR3 is CASEGQKNTEAFF. The CDR3 nucleotides are TGTGCCAGCGAAGGACAGAAGAACACTGAAGCTTTCTTT.